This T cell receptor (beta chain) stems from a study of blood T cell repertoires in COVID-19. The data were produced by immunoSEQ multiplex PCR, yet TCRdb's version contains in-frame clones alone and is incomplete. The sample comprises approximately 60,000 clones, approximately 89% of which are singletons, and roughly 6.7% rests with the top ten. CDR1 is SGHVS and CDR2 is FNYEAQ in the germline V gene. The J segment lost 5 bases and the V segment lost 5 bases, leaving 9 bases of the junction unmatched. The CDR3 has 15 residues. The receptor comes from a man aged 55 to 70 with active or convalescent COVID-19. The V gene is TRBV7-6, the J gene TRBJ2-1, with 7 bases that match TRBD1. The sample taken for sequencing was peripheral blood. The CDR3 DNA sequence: TGTGCCAGCAGCCAATGGACAGGCTTAAACAATGAGCAGTTCTTC. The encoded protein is CASSQWTGLNNEQFF.